This TCR beta chain was recovered during a study of T cell repertoires in cytomegalovirus infection. Study-level background: The study used recently identified HLA-C-restricted and well-studied HLA-B-restricted CMV epitopes. Study findings and constraints: It was HLA-C-restricted CMV-specific TCR beta clonotypes that dominated the response ex vivo.

Germline V gives CDR1 SEHNR, CDR2 FQNEAQ (reference sequence). The CDR3 runs 13 residues. V dropped 8 bases and J dropped 4; count of bases not matched to a gene: 6. Via MiXCR, TCRdb re-called the reads, giving one row per CDR3 protein. In the table there are tens of thousands of distinct CDR3 sequences, 20% to 25% of which are singletons. This clonotype was seen at least ten times. Its specificity is unknown. The sequencing used CD8+ T cells from cultured PBMCs, collected from culture after CMV antigen stimulation. The gene calls are TRBV7-9 and TRBJ1-1; 8 bases fit TRBD1. This clonotype originated in a human donor in good health (CMV status not recorded). Some clones in this sample may be carry-over from other donors' samples. The CDR3 sequence: CASWRQGSTEAFF. Written as DNA, the CDR3 is TGTGCCAGCTGGAGACAGGGGTCCACTGAAGCTTTCTTT.